The 27 T cell receptor beta chains in this list originate from one sample, sequenced in a study of beta chain features in type 1 diabetes. Study-level findings and limits: When Type 1 diabetes patients were examined, their TCRB CDR3s proved moderately but significantly shorter in all four CD4+ subsets.

What these receptors recognize is not known. As every portion of the isolated RNA was reverse transcribed, the sequencing read expressed TCRB transcripts. Some clones are missing from TCRdb's copy, which holds only in-frame ones; the method was immunoSEQ multiplex PCR. The sample yields approximately 260,000 clones, approximately 25% seen once. Sequenced input: naive CD4+ T cells from blood. Source of these receptors: a woman between 25 and 40 years old with type 1 diabetes.

V is TRBV30 and J is TRBJ1-1; perhaps TRBD1 as D (6 bases). CDR3 length equals 13 residues. The germline gives CDR1 GTSNPN, CDR2 SVGIG (reference sequence). V was cut by 4 bases and J by 3 bases, with 12 bases left in between. CDR3 loop: CAWNRERDTEAFF. Here the CDR3 DNA reads TGTGCCTGGAACAGGGAGAGGGACACTGAAGCTTTCTTT.

In this sample, this clone turned up a few times. This chain joins TRBV30 and TRBJ2-5, with D possibly being TRBD1 (5 bases). This CDR3 region has 12 residues. Trimming cost V 2 bases and J 7 bases, with 11 bases left between them. The germline V gene has CDR1 GTSNPN and CDR2 SVGIG (reference sequence). CDR3 protein: CAWSNTGGTQYF. For the CDR3, the DNA is TGTGCCTGGAGTAACACAGGCGGGACCCAGTACTTC.

This clone showed up just a few times. The chain uses TRBV30 and TRBJ2-2, with TRBD1 as a possible D gene (5 bases). Germline V CDR1 and CDR2: GTSNPN, SVGIG (reference sequence). This CDR3 has 14 amino acids. V lost 5 bases, J lost 2 bases, and 12 bases lay in between. The CDR3 spells CAWLWGVNTGELFF. The DNA of the CDR3 is TGTGCCTGGCTCTGGGGCGTAAACACCGGGGAGCTGTTTTTT. The whole variable domain, filled in from reference TRBV30 and TRBJ2-2, reads SQTIHQWPATLVQPVGSPLSLECTVEGTSNPNLYWYRQAAGRGLQLLFYSVGIGQISSEVPQNLSASRPQDRQFILSSKKLLLSDSGFYLCAWLWGVNTGELFFGEGSRLTVL.

J is TRBJ2-1 and V is TRBV18, with 7 bases lining up with TRBD1. The J segment lost 2 bases and the V segment lost 2 bases, leaving 3 bases of the junction unmatched. The germline V gene has CDR1 KGHSH and CDR2 LQKENI. CDR3 length: 15 amino acids. CDR3 nucleotides: TGTGCCAGCTCACCAACAGGGGACCCCTACAATGAGCAGTTCTTC. Its translation: CASSPTGDPYNEQFF.

There are a few counts of this clone. The gene calls are TRBV15 and TRBJ2-3, with D possibly being TRBD1 (6 bases). The CDR3 consists of 13 residues. With 5 bases removed from V and 2 bases from J, the gap between germline ends came to 8 bases. CDR1 and CDR2 from the germline V gene are LNHNV and YYDKDF (reference sequence). The CDR3 region has the DNA TGTGCCACCAGCTGGGGACACACAGATACGCAGTATTTT. Amino acid sequence: CATSWGHTDTQYF.

J is TRBJ2-7 and V is TRBV23-1; D is perhaps TRBD1 (6 bases). TRBV23-1 is classed as an ORF, of uncertain function. The V and J ends lost 11 bases and 5 bases respectively, with 16 bases between them. This CDR3 region has 12 residues. The CDR3 DNA follows: TGCGCCCGACCATCCGACAGGCACGAGCAGTACTTC. Translating gives CARPSDRHEQYF.

The chain joins TRBV5-1 to TRBJ2-1; tentative D call: TRBD1 (6 bases). The CDR3 has 15 amino acids. Germline assignment: CDR1 SGHRS and CDR2 YFSETQ. V was shortened by 0 bases and J by 6 bases, with 13 bases between the two germline ends. CDR3 DNA sequence: TGCGCCAGCAGCTTGGGTGACAGGTTTACCAATGAGCAGTTCTTC. It yields the protein CASSLGDRFTNEQFF.

This clone has more than one count but fewer than ten. This chain joins TRBV15 and TRBJ2-3; 9 nucleotides line up with TRBD2. Trimming at V came to 5 bases and at J to 4 bases, leaving 1 base not matched to a gene. The CDR3 covers 13 residues. Germline loops: CDR1 LNHNV, CDR2 YYDKDF (reference sequence). CDR3 protein: CATSQREADTQYF. CDR3 coding DNA: TGTGCCACCAGCCAGCGGGAGGCAGATACGCAGTATTTT.

As regards this clone: Other DNA variants within this sample encode the same CDR3. The chain recombines TRBV30 with TRBJ1-3; 8 bases fit TRBD1. Germline loops: CDR1 GTSNPN, CDR2 SVGIG (reference sequence). The CDR3 totals 13 residues. Trimming took 5 bases from V and 0 from J; bases not matched to a gene: 0. CDR3 loop: CAWDRGSGNTIYF. The CDR3 bases are TGTGCCTGGGACAGGGGCTCTGGAAACACCATATATTTT.

A few counts support this clone. CDR3 loop: CASTFSETQYF. In DNA form, the CDR3 reads TGTGCCAGCACATTTTCAGAGACCCAGTACTTC. The genes are TRBV6-5 and TRBJ2-5, with no clear D. Germline V gene lookup returns CDR1 MNHEY and CDR2 SVGAGI. The V end lost 7 bases, the J end lost 4 bases, and 7 bases lay between the germline ends. The CDR3 length is 11 residues.

The CDR3 DNA is TGCGCCAGCAGGTGGCAGGACTACAATGAGCAGTTCTTC. Protein sequence: CASRWQDYNEQFF. The V and J genes are TRBV5-1 and TRBJ2-1; D remains unclear. V lost 5 bases and J 3 bases, leaving 9 bases between the germline ends. This CDR3 has 13 amino acids. Germline assignment: CDR1 SGHRS and CDR2 YFSETQ.

The chain has TRBV30 and TRBJ1-2, with D tentatively TRBD1 (6 bases). The V gene lost 3 bases and the J gene lost 3 bases, with 11 bases spanning the gap. The CDR3 has 13 residues. Germline loops: CDR1 GTSNPN, CDR2 SVGIG (reference sequence). The CDR3 DNA is TGTGCCTGGAGCGGGGGGCAGGACTATGGCTACACCTTC. It encodes CAWSGGQDYGYTF. Full variable domain (outside the CDR3, taken from reference TRBV30 and TRBJ1-2): SQTIHQWPATLVQPVGSPLSLECTVEGTSNPNLYWYRQAAGRGLQLLFYSVGIGQISSEVPQNLSASRPQDRQFILSSKKLLLSDSGFYLCAWSGGQDYGYTFGSGTRLTVV.

The chain is built from TRBV7-2 and TRBJ2-7; 10 nucleotides align to TRBD1. The CDR3 length is 12 residues. The germline CDR1 and CDR2 sequences are SGHTA and FQGNSA. V lost 8 bases to trimming and J lost 5 bases; unmatched junction nucleotides: 3. CDR3: CASGDRGHEQYF. The CDR3 DNA follows: TGTGCCAGCGGGGACAGGGGACACGAGCAGTACTTC.

This clone was seen more than once but under ten times. The rearrangement joins TRBV19 to TRBJ2-5, with 14 positions matching TRBD2. Looked up from germline, CDR1 is LNHDA and CDR2 is SQIVND (reference sequence). The CDR3 runs 17 residues. The V and J ends lost 5 bases and 5 bases, in that order; junction bases with no gene match: 10. In nucleotides, the CDR3 is TGTGCCAGTAGTCAGGGACTAGCGGGAGAAGGCGCTGAGACCCAGTACTTC. Translation gives CASSQGLAGEGAETQYF.

J is TRBJ2-7 and V is TRBV11-2; D is possibly TRBD1 (6 bases). From germline, CDR1 is SGHAT and CDR2 FQNNGV. V was trimmed by 5 bases and J by 2 bases, leaving 16 bases between them. The CDR3 covers 15 residues. CDR3 DNA sequence: TGTGCCAGCAGCACCACCGCACAGGGAACCTACGAGCAGTACTTC. Translation gives CASSTTAQGTYEQYF.

This clone occurred a few times. In nucleotides, the CDR3 is TGTGCCAGCAGCGGCACATCTAGCGGGAGGATTTGGGAGACCCAGTACTTC. It translates to CASSGTSSGRIWETQYF. The V and J genes are TRBV9 and TRBJ2-5; TRBD2 matches 11 bases. Looked up from germline, CDR1 is SGDLS and CDR2 is YYNGEE. The CDR3 loop spans 17 amino acids. Trimming at V came to 3 bases and at J to 5 bases, leaving 12 bases not matched to a gene.

This clone has only one observation. The genes are TRBV30 and TRBJ2-2, with TRBD2 matching 7 bases. CDR1 and CDR2 (germline): GTSNPN, SVGIG (reference sequence). The CDR3 consists of 15 residues. The J segment lost 5 bases and the V segment lost 2 bases, leaving 8 bases of the junction unmatched. The CDR3 DNA reads as TGTGCCTGGAGTCCGGGAGGTGGCTTGACCGGGGAGCTGTTTTTT. It translates to CAWSPGGGLTGELFF.

V is TRBV4-1 and J is TRBJ2-2; perhaps TRBD1 as D (5 bases). Germline V gene lookup returns CDR1 MGHRA and CDR2 YSYEKL. Trimming cost V 3 bases and J 6 bases, with 8 bases left between them. The CDR3 spans 13 residues. The CDR3 sequence: CASSQAGPGELFF. The CDR3 bases are TGCGCCAGCAGCCAGGCAGGGCCCGGGGAGCTGTTTTTT.

The chain combines TRBV6-5 with TRBJ1-2; D gene ambiguous. V dropped 8 bases and J dropped 4 bases, with 17 bases sitting between them. The CDR3 is made up of 14 amino acids. Germline V gene sequence: CDR1 MNHEY, CDR2 SVGAGI. CDR3 in amino acids: CASGIAGAGYGYTF. The CDR3 region has the DNA TGTGCCAGCGGGATCGCGGGCGCCGGCTATGGCTACACCTTC.

This clone was detected a few times. V usage is TRBV9 and J usage is TRBJ2-2; 7 positions match TRBD2. The CDR3 loop spans 15 amino acids. The germline V gene has CDR1 SGDLS and CDR2 YYNGEE. V was clipped by 3 bases and J by 5 bases; unmatched bases: 7. DNA for the CDR3: TGTGCCAGCAGCGCTCGGACTAGAGGAACCGGGGAGCTGTTTTTT. It yields the protein CASSARTRGTGELFF.

This clone was picked up a small number of times. The gene calls are TRBV30 and TRBJ2-7; D is possibly TRBD2 (6 bases). Trimming removed 0 bases from V and 2 bases from J, with 14 bases in between. The CDR3 consists of 15 residues. The germline V gene has CDR1 GTSNPN and CDR2 SVGIG (reference sequence). CDR3 sequence (DNA): TGTGCCTGGAGTGTACTTGGGACTCCAACCTACGAGCAGTACTTC. Residues: CAWSVLGTPTYEQYF. The full variable domain, in which reference TRBV30 and TRBJ2-7 provide the parts outside the CDR3, is SQTIHQWPATLVQPVGSPLSLECTVEGTSNPNLYWYRQAAGRGLQLLFYSVGIGQISSEVPQNLSASRPQDRQFILSSKKLLLSDSGFYLCAWSVLGTPTYEQYFGPGTRLTVT.

The chain has TRBV29-1 and TRBJ2-7, with no clear D. Germline V gives CDR1 SQVTM, CDR2 ANQGSEA. Trimming took 4 bases from V and 0 from J, leaving 7 bases between them. The CDR3 is made up of 12 amino acids. CDR3 amino acids: CSVAESSYEQYF. The CDR3 nucleotides are TGCAGCGTTGCCGAGAGCTCCTACGAGCAGTACTTC.

The chain uses TRBV28 and TRBJ1-1; 10 bases are a match to TRBD1. The germline V gene encodes CDR1 MDHEN and CDR2 SYDVKM. V was pared by 3 bases and J by 1 base, with 5 bases of the junction left unmatched. This CDR3 region has 16 residues. The CDR3 DNA reads TGTGCCAGCAGTTTGCGACAGGGGGCGGGGAACACTGAAGCTTTCTTT. It translates to CASSLRQGAGNTEAFF. The whole variable domain, remainder taken from reference TRBV28 and TRBJ1-1, is DVKVTQSSRYLVKRTGEKVFLECVQDMDHENMFWYRQDPGLGLRLIYFSYDVKMKEKGDIPEGYSVSREKKERFSLILESASTNQTSMYLCASSLRQGAGNTEAFFGQGTRLTVV.

The chain joins TRBV15 to TRBJ1-5; D unclear. Looked up from germline, CDR1 is LNHNV and CDR2 is YYDKDF (reference sequence). This CDR3 is 15 amino acids long. Trimming removed 0 bases at V and 4 bases at J, with 10 bases between. The DNA for the CDR3 is TGTGCCACCAGCAGAGATGTTCGGGTTAATCAGCCCCAGCATTTT. Translated: CATSRDVRVNQPQHF.

This clone has a handful of counts. The chain joins TRBV9 to TRBJ2-3; no definite D call. V lost 2 bases to trimming and J lost 8 bases, with 9 bases between them. The CDR3 runs to 12 residues. Germline-derived CDR1 and CDR2 are SGDLS and YYNGEE. CDR3 DNA sequence: TGTGCCAGCAGCGTGCCCACTGGTACGCAGTATTTT. Translating gives CASSVPTGTQYF.

The chain uses TRBV7-9 and TRBJ2-7; 12 nucleotides line up with TRBD1. CDR1 SEHNR and CDR2 FQNEAQ come from the germline V gene (reference sequence). V was pared by 3 bases and J by 2 bases, with 2 bases of the junction left unmatched. This CDR3 contains 15 residues. The CDR3 is CASSLGQGATYEQYF. The CDR3 DNA reads as TGTGCCAGCAGCTTGGGACAGGGGGCCACCTACGAGCAGTACTTC.

The rearrangement joins TRBV25-1 to TRBJ1-2; 8 bases line up with TRBD1. The V segment lost 8 bases and the J segment 5 bases; nucleotides outside the gene matches: 4. Germline V gives CDR1 MGHDK, CDR2 SYGVNS. This CDR3 comprises 12 residues. CDR3 in amino acids: CASSDRVYGYTF. The CDR3 nucleotides read TGTGCCAGCTCGGACAGGGTTTATGGCTACACCTTC.